This T cell receptor beta chain was identified in a study of post-analysis software for immune sequencing data. Study-level points and caveats: Five or six TRBV segments were significantly more frequent in patients than in controls. TRBV5-6, TRBV5-1 and TRBV20-1 were among these segments.

Trimming stripped 6 bases from V and 7 bases from J, with 15 bases between. Germline assignment: CDR1 DFQATT and CDR2 SNEGSKA (reference sequence). The CDR3 sequence is 12 residues long. Concerning this clonotype: Its antigen is currently unknown.

Unique molecular identifiers were present in the TCR beta cDNA libraries. Starting from roughly 1.1 to 9.2 million T cells, the study yielded 450,000 to 500,000 cDNA molecules. TCRdb reprocessed the PCR reads via MiXCR and lists one record per CDR3 protein. The sample shows 450,000 to 650,000 distinct CDR3 sequences, around 47% of them seen only once. The V and J genes are TRBV20-1 and TRBJ1-1, with D perhaps matching TRBD1 (5 bases). The receptor's source is a girl between 5 and 17 years old with multiple sclerosis. Sequenced: blood. The CDR3 loop is CSASEGEIEAFF. DNA of the CDR3: TGCAGTGCCAGCGAAGGGGAGATTGAAGCTTTCTTT.